The T cell receptor (beta chain) under discussion was sequenced for a study of early T cells in non-severe SARS-CoV-2 infection (dated by TCRdb to about 2021). For the wider study: Bulk RNA from unsorted whole blood was used for TCR sequencing, so alpha and beta chains could not be paired.

The study was a case-control design nested within a healthcare worker cohort in London, UK, with weekly nasopharyngeal swab PCR tests and blood sampling. Healthcare workers were recruited during the week of the UK lockdown, between 23 and 31 March 2020, and followed weekly for up to about 15 weeks. A few counts support this clonotype. Its cognate antigen has yet to be identified. One base away there is no much larger clone; base qualities are not given. Including the terminal cysteine and phenylalanine, the CDR3 comprises 14 residues. Of all the DNA, just the CDR3 is kept, 42 bases in frame from base 1. The junction shows trimming of 3 bases on V and 6 bases on J, plus 11 bases between the germline ends. CDR1 and CDR2, per the germline V gene (reference sequence), are LGHDT and YNNKEL. The study at large found these results: VDJdb matching was skewed toward anti-spike CD8 responses and likely underestimated virus-specific expansions by missing private and CD4 specificities.

The library was generated by 5' RACE. These reads were obtained on a NextSeq 500. The TCR library protocol attached unique molecular identifiers to individual cDNA molecules to correct for sequencing error and PCR bias. Both TCR alpha and beta chains were sequenced, and tight co-correlation was observed between alpha and beta sequence abundances in each sample. On the authors' methods: V gene, J gene and CDR3 annotation of TCR sequences was performed with Decombinator V4. TCRs were defined as expanded if a significant change between any two time points was detected under a Poisson model with p below 0.0001. TCR abundances were normalised to the total number of TCRs sequenced in each sample and reported as counts per million. MAIT TCRs were defined by TRAV1-2 paired with TRAJ12, TRAJ20 or TRAJ33, and iNKT TCRs by TRAV10 paired with TRAJ18. A search of VDJdb, accessed on 1 November 2021, was run for TCRs annotated to CMV, EBV and SARS-CoV-2, with TCRs annotated for multiple antigens excluded. Through fastp at Q25 and MiXCR, TCRdb rebuilt clones from the public reads, retaining in-frame beta chains. Entries are consolidated by CDR3 protein sequence, retaining the most common genes and DNA. Here the V and J calls rest on TCRdb's processing, not on the authors' analysis. The sample yields 95,000 to 120,000 distinct CDR3 sequences; around an eighth were counted once. The ten largest make up less than 3.5% of the sample.

The sequence joins TRBV3-1 to TRBJ2-2, and TRBD1 may be the D gene, going by 6 matching bases. The sequence derives from an adult who was a healthcare worker with PCR-confirmed SARS-CoV-2 infection or an uninfected control (not recorded which). Sequenced: whole blood. The DNA reads as follows: TGTGCCAGCAGCCAGTCAGGGGCGGCCGGGGAGCTGTTTTTT. Protein translation: CASSQSGAAGELFF.